The text below deals with one TCR beta chain. The data originate from a study of blood T cell repertoires in COVID-19. Profiled with immunoSEQ multiplex PCR; TCRdb holds only in-frame clones, not every one. The sample consists of 90,000 to 95,000 clones, 80% to 90% of them appearing once. Unmatched junction bases numbered 4, after V lost 2 bases and J lost 2 bases. CDR1 and CDR2 (germline): SGHRS, YFSETQ. The CDR3 is 15 residues long. The sequencing input was peripheral blood. The sequence came from a woman in her sixties or seventies with acute or convalescent COVID-19. The genes are TRBV5-1 and TRBJ1-5; 7 nucleotides match TRBD1. The CDR3 nucleotides are TGCGCCAGCAGCTTAGGGGGCGCCGGCAATCAGCCCCAGCATTTT. Its protein is CASSLGGAGNQPQHF.